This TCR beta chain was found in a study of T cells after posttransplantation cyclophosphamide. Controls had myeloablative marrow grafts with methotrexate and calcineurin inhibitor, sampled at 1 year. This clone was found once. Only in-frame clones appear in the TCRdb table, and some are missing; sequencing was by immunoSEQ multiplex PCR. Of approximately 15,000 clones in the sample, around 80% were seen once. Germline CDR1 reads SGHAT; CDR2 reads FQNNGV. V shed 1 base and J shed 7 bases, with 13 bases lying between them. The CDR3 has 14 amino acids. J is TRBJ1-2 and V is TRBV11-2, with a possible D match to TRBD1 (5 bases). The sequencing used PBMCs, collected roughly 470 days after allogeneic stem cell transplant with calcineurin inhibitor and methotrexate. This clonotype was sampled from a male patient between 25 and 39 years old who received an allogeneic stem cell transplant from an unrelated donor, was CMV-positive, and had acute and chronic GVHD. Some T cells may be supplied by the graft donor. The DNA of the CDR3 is TGTGCCAGCAGCTTAGCGGCAGGGCCTCGTGGCTACACCTTC. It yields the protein CASSLAAGPRGYTF.